This T cell receptor beta chain was sequenced for a study of tumor-infiltrating lymphocytes in primary liver carcinoma. The study, taken as a whole, reports: The overlap of tumor-adjacent and tumor-blood pairs was smaller than that of tumor region pairs. Only about 8-24% of top clones were detected in each of the five tumor regions.

Investigators took RNA and DNA out together from about 21-30 mg of unsorted bulk tissue. Tumor regions sampled: superior, inferior, left, right poles, and centre. There were over 75% viable tumor cells in every single sample of tumor. This clonotype occurred many times. Its antigen is not known. Trimming took off 2 bases at V and 5 bases at J, with 6 bases between the two ends. Germline assignment: CDR1 PRHDT and CDR2 FYEKMQ (reference sequence). The CDR3 is made up of 12 amino acids. TCR beta cDNA was made from 400 to 600 ng total RNA with a constant-region primer. Slightly modified ARM-PCR with three nested multiplex PCR rounds yielded TCR beta libraries. For around 11 cycles apiece, the opening two PCR rounds ran with TRBV1-TRBV30 forward primers and a C-beta reverse primer. TCRdb reprocessed the multiplex PCR reads with MiXCR, giving one entry per CDR3 protein. In the table there are approximately 190,000 distinct CDR3 sequences, around 85% of which are singletons.

The sequenced sample was tumor tissue from primary liver carcinoma. The chain is built from TRBV13 and TRBJ2-5; D is undetermined. The sequence was obtained from a man in his forties with primary liver carcinoma and hepatitis B virus infection. CDR3 nucleotide sequence: TGTGCCAGCAGCTTAAACGGCGAGACCCAGTACTTC. It encodes CASSLNGETQYF.